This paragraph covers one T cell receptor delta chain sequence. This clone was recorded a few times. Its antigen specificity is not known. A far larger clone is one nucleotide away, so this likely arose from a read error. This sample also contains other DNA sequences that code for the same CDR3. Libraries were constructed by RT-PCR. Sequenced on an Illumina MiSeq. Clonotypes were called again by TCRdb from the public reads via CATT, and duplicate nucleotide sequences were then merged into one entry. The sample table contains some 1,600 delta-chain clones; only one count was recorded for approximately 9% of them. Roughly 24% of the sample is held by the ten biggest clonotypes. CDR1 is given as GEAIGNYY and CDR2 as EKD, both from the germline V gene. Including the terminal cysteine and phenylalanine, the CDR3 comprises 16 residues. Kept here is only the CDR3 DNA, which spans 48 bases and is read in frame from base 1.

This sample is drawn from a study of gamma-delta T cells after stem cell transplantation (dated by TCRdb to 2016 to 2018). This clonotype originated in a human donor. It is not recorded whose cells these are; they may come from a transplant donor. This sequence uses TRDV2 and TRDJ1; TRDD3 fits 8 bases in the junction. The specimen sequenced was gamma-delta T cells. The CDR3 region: CACDTLGDYNTDKLIF. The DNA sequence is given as TGCGCCTGTGACACCCTGGGGGACTATAACACCGATAAACTCATCTTT.